This TCR beta chain was identified during a study of T cells in Graves' hyperthyroidism and ophthalmopathy. The germline V gene encodes CDR1 LGHNT and CDR2 FRNRAP. V shed 5 bases and J 5 bases; nucleotides not matched to a gene: 6. The CDR3 runs 14 residues. In this sample, this clonotype turned up many times. Its target is unknown. Diagnosis of hyperthyroidism was new in patients aged 18 to 65, and its duration was under 2 months. General study findings and limits: Ophthalmopathy could be told apart from stable hyperthyroidism with a 13 V-J model. Onset of ophthalmopathy came a median around 7.1 months after the model predicted it. Most thyroid clonotypes expanded above 0.001 appeared in blood too.

RNA transcripts were the template for amplifying TCR beta CDR3 regions. HTBI primers drove first-round RT-PCR of the TCR CDR3. TCRdb processed the multiplex PCR reads anew with MiXCR; each CDR3 protein has one entry. This table has fewer than 900,000 distinct CDR3 sequences, 18% appearing once. Sequencing used blood. This sequence joins TRBV12-5 and TRBJ1-2; 9 nucleotides align to TRBD1. The receptor comes from a woman aged 45-60 years with Graves' hyperthyroidism that later progressed to Graves' ophthalmopathy. CDR3 sequence reads: CASGAQQGAYGYTF. The CDR3 DNA reads TGTGCTAGTGGTGCCCAACAGGGGGCTTATGGCTACACCTTC.